This TCR beta chain is from a study of Graves' ophthalmopathy and Graves' hyperthyroidism. Moderate-to-severe activity, with CAS ≥3, NOSPECS ≥4 and duration under 3 months, characterized the donors with ophthalmopathy. PBMCs originated in under 13 ml of fresh peripheral blood. V was cut by 8 bases and J by 5 bases, with 13 bases left in between. The CDR3 is made up of 13 amino acids. Germline CDR1 MNHEY, CDR2 SVGAGI. At least ten counts were recorded for this clonotype. Using RNA transcripts, the TCR beta CDR3 regions were amplified. First-round RT-PCR relied on HTBI primers, and a second-round multiplex PCR came next. TCRdb fed the multiplex PCR reads into MiXCR, producing one record per CDR3 protein. Among some 520,000 distinct CDR3 sequences listed, approximately 15% were seen once.

The sequencing sample was made of blood. V and J are TRBV6-5 and TRBJ1-5; D is ambiguous. This receptor was identified in a woman between 25 and 40 years old with Graves' ophthalmopathy. The CDR3 is CASGSSDYQPQHF. In nucleotides, the CDR3 is TGTGCCAGCGGGTCCTCGGATTATCAGCCCCAGCATTTT.